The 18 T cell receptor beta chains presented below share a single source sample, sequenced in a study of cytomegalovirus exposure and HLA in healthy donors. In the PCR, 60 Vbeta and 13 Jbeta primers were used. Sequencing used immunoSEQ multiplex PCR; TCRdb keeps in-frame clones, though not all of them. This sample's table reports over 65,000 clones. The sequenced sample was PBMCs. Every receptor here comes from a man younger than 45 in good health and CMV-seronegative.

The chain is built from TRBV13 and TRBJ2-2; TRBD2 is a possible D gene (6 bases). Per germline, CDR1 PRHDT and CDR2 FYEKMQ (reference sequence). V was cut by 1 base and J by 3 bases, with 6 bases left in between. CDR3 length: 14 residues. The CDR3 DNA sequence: TGTGCCAGCAGCTTAGCGGGAGACACCGGGGAGCTGTTTTTT. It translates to CASSLAGDTGELFF. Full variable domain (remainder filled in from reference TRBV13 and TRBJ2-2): AAGVIQSPRHLIKEKRETATLKCYPIPRHDTVYWYQQGPGQDPQFLISFYEKMQSDKGSIPDRFSAQQFSDYHSELNMSSLELGDSALYFCASSLAGDTGELFFGEGSRLTVL.

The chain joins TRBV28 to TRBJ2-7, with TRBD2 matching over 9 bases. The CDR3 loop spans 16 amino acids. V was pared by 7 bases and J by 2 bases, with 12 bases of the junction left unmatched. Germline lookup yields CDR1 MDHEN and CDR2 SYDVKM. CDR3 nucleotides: TGTGCCAGCAAGGATAGCTCGGCTAGCGGGGCCTACGAGCAGTACTTC. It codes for CASKDSSASGAYEQYF.

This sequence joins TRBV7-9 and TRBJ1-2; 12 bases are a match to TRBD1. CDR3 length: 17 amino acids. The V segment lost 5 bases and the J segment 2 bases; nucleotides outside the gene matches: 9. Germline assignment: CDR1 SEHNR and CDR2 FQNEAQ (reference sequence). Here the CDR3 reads CASSLRGQGASNYGYTF. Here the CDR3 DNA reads TGTGCCAGCAGCCTGCGGGGACAGGGGGCGTCGAACTATGGCTACACCTTC.

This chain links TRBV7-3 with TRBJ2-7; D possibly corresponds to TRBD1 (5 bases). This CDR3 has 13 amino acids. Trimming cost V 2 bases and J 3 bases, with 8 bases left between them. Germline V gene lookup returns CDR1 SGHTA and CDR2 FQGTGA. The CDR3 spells CASSLDRGYEQYF. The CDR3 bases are TGTGCCAGCAGCTTAGACAGAGGCTACGAGCAGTACTTC.

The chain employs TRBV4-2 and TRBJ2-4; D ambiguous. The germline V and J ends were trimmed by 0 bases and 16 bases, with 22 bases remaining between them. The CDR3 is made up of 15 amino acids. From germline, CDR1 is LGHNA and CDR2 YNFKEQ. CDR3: CASSQDLNQDIPRYF. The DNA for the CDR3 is TGTGCCAGCAGCCAAGATCTGAACCAAGACATCCCCCGATACTTC.

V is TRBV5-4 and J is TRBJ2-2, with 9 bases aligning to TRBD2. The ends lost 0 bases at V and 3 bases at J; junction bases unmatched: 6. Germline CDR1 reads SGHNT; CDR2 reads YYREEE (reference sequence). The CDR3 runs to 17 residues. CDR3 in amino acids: CASSLASGTAYTGELFF. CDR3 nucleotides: TGTGCCAGCAGCTTGGCTAGCGGGACAGCCTACACCGGGGAGCTGTTTTTT.

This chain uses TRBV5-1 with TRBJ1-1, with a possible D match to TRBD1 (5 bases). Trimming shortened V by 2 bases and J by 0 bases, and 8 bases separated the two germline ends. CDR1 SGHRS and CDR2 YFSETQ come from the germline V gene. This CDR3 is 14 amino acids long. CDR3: CASSFGGVNTEAFF. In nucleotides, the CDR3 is TGCGCCAGCAGCTTTGGAGGGGTGAACACTGAAGCTTTCTTT.

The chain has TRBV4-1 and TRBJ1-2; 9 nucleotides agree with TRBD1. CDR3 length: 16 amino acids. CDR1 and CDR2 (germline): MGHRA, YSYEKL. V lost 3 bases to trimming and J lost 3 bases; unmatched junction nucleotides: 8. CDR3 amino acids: CASSHYRDRAYYGYTF. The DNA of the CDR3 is TGCGCCAGCAGCCACTACCGGGACAGGGCTTACTATGGCTACACCTTC.

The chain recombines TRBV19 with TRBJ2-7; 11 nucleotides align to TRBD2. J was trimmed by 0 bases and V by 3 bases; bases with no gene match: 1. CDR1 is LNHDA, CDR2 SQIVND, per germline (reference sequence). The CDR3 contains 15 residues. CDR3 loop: CASSMGTSGSYEQYF. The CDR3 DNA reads TGTGCCAGTAGTATGGGGACTAGCGGCTCCTACGAGCAGTACTTC.

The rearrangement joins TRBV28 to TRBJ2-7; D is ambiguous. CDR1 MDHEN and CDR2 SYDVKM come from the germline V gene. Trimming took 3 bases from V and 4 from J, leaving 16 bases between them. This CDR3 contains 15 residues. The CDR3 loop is CASSFLRVGSYEQYF. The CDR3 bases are TGTGCCAGCAGTTTCCTCCGGGTTGGATCGTACGAGCAGTACTTC.

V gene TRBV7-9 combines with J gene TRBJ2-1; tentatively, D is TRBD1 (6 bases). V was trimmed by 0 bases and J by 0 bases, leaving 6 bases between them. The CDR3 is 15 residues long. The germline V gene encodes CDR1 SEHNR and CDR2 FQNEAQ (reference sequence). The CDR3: CASSLAGASYNEQFF. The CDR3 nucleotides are TGTGCCAGCAGCTTAGCGGGGGCCTCCTACAATGAGCAGTTCTTC.

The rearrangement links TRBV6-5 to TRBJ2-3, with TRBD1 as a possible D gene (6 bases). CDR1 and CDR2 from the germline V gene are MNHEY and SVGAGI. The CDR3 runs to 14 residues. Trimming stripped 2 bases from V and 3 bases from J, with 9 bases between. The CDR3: CASSYTGQTDTQYF. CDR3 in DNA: TGTGCCAGCAGTTACACAGGGCAGACAGATACGCAGTATTTT.

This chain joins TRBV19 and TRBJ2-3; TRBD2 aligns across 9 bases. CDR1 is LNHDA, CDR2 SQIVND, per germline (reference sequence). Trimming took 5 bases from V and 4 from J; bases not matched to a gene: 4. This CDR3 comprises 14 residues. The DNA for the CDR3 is TGTGCCAGTAGTGGACGACTAGCGGCAGATACGCAGTATTTT. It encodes CASSGRLAADTQYF. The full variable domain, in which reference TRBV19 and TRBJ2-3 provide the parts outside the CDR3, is DGGITQSPKYLFRKEGQNVTLSCEQNLNHDAMYWYRQDPGQGLRLIYYSQIVNDFQKGDIAEGYSVSREKKESFPLTVTSAQKNPTAFYLCASSGRLAADTQYFGPGTRLTVL.

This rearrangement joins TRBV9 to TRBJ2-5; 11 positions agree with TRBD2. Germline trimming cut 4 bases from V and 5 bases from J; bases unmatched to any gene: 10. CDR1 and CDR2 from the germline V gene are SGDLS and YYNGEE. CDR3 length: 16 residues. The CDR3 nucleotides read TGTGCCAGCAGCTTCGATAGCGGGAGGGCCGGGGAGACCCAGTACTTC. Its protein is CASSFDSGRAGETQYF. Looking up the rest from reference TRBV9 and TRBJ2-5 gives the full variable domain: DSGVTQTPKHLITATGQRVTLRCSPRSGDLSVYWYQQSLDQGLQFLIQYYNGEERAKGNILERFSAQQFPDLHSELNLSSLELGDSALYFCASSFDSGRAGETQYFGPGTRLLVL.

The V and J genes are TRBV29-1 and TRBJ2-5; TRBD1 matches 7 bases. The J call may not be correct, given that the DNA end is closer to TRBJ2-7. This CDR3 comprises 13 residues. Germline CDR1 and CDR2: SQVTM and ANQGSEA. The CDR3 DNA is TGCAGCGCCGCCGACAGGGCTGCCTACGAGCAGTACTTC. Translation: CSAADRAAYEQYF.

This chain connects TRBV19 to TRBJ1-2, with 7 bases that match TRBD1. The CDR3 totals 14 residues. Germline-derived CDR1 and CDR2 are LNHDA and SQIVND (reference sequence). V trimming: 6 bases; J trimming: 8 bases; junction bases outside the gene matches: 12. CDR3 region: CASRQEDRQLGYTF. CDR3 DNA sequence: TGTGCCAGTAGGCAGGAGGACAGGCAACTAGGCTACACCTTC.

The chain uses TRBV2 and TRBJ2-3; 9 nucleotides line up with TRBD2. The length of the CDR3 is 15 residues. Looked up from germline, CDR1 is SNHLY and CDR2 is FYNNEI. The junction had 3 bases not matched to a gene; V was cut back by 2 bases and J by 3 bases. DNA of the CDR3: TGTGCCAGCAGTGAATGGGCGGGGGGGACAGATACGCAGTATTTT. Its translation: CASSEWAGGTDTQYF.

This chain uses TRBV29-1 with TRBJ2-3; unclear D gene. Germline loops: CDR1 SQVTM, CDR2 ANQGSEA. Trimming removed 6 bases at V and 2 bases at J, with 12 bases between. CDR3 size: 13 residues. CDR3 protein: CSVVIRHTDTQYF. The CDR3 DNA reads TGCAGCGTCGTGATCCGACACACAGATACGCAGTATTTT.